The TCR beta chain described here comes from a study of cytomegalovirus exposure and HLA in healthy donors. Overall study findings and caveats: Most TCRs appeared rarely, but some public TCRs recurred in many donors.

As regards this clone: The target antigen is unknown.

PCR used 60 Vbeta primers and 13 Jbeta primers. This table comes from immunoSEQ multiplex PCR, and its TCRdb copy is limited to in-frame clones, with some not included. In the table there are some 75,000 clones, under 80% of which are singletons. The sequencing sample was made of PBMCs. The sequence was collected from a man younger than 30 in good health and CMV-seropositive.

This CDR3 reads CASSHHSLETQYF. CDR3 in DNA: TGTGCCAGCAGTCACCACAGCCTAGAGACCCAGTACTTC. This sequence joins TRBV28 and TRBJ2-5; no firm D call. The CDR3 has 13 residues. Trimming cost V 5 bases and J 4 bases, with 11 bases left between them. In germline, CDR1 is MDHEN, CDR2 SYDVKM.